A selection of T cell receptor beta chains follows, all from one sample in a study of STAT5B mutations in CD4+ large granular lymphocyte leukemia. Assay: immunoSEQ multiplex PCR; the TCRdb copy retains only in-frame clones and omits some. Of about 32,000 clones detected, 71% appear once; the ten largest clones hold roughly 0.43%. The specimen was CD4+ T cells from blood buffy coats. These receptors were taken from a human donor in good health. Both conserved end residues are part of each CDR3. A D gene is named only where the DNA matches it firmly. Not every row has a clone size; where given, it reads once, few, many or a size class.

>-|-|TRBJ1-2|TRBV28
CASSFTRVGQTRTNYGYTF
TGTGCCAGCAGTTTCACTCGAGTTGGACAGACACGAACTAACTATGGCTACACCTTC
>-|-|TRBJ2-6|TRBV28
CASSFTGLSGANVLTF
TGTGCCAGCAGTTTCACAGGGCTCTCTGGGGCCAACGTCCTGACTTTC
>-|TRBD1|TRBJ1-6|TRBV19
CASSIQGDNSPLHF
TGTGCCAGTAGTATACAGGGGGATAATTCACCCCTCCACTTT
>-|-|TRBJ1-4|TRBV19
CARVVATNEKLFF
TGTGCCAGAGTAGTTGCAACTAATGAAAAACTGTTTTTT
>-|-|TRBJ2-3|TRBV5-4
CASSFLSGGVGDTQYF
TGTGCCAGCAGCTTCCTATCTGGCGGGGTGGGAGATACGCAGTATTTT
>-|TRBD2|TRBJ2-1|TRBV7-8
CASRGGLAGVNEQFF
TGTGCCAGCAGAGGTGGGCTAGCGGGGGTTAATGAGCAGTTCTTC
>-|TRBD1|TRBJ1-5|TRBV6-6
CASNTGQGRSQPQHF
TGTGCCAGCAATACTGGACAGGGAAGGAGCCAGCCCCAGCATTTT
>-|TRBD2|TRBJ2-1|TRBV29-1
CSVGLAGALSSYNEQFF
TGCAGCGTTGGGCTAGCGGGGGCCCTAAGCTCCTACAATGAGCAGTTCTTC
>-|-|TRBJ2-7|TRBV7-9
CASSSRQARIPVYEQYF
TGTGCCAGCAGCTCGAGACAGGCGAGGATCCCCGTCTACGAGCAGTACTTC
>-|TRBD1|TRBJ1-6|TRBV2
CASMDRATSSYNSPLHF
TGTGCCAGCATGGACAGGGCCACTAGCTCCTATAATTCACCCCTCCACTTT
>-|TRBD2|TRBJ2-5|TRBV5-5
CASSLSLAGGYQETQYF
TGTGCCAGCAGCTTGTCACTAGCGGGGGGCTATCAAGAGACCCAGTACTTC
>-|-|TRBJ1-5|TRBV21-1
CASRRQLDQPQHF
TGTGCCAGCCGGCGGCAGCTTGATCAGCCCCAGCATTTT
>-|-|TRBJ1-5|TRBV28
CASSPPDSNQPQHF
TGTGCCAGCAGTCCCCCGGATAGCAATCAGCCCCAGCATTTT
>-|-|TRBJ2-3|TRBV6-4
CASSVGSSTDTQYF
TGTGCCAGCAGTGTCGGGTCTAGCACAGATACGCAGTATTTT
>-|-|TRBJ1-1|TRBV6-5
CASSPEGGLAFF
TGTGCCAGCAGCCCCGAAGGGGGATTAGCTTTCTTT
>-|-|TRBJ1-4|TRBV29-1
CSADVKGGEKLFF
TGCAGCGCTGACGTAAAGGGGGGGGAAAAACTGTTTTTT
>once|-|TRBJ2-3|TRBV6-4
CASSDLPGTDTQYF
TGTGCCAGCAGTGACCTTCCTGGGACAGATACGCAGTATTTT
>-|TRBD2|TRBJ2-7|TRBV4-1
CASSHLFPPVPQRGVEQYF
TGCGCCAGCAGCCATCTCTTCCCCCCAGTGCCCCAGCGGGGGGTCGAGCAGTACTTC
>-|TRBD2|TRBJ2-5|TRBV9
CASSVGRAGGSQETQYF
TGTGCCAGCAGCGTAGGGCGAGCGGGGGGGAGTCAAGAGACCCAGTACTTC
>-|-|TRBJ1-1|TRBV20-1
CSARDHVEAFF
TGCAGTGCTAGAGATCACGTTGAAGCTTTCTTT
>-|-|TRBJ1-1|TRBV12-2
CASRHRDLDWWEAFF
TGTGCAAGTCGCCACCGGGACCTAGACTGGTGGGAAGCTTTCTTT
>-|-|TRBJ1-1|TRBV6-7
CARGGHMNTEAFF
TGTGCCAGAGGGGGTCACATGAACACTGAAGCTTTCTTT
>few|TRBD2|TRBJ2-1|TRBV2
CASSDFPGLAGDYNEQFF
TGTGCCAGCAGTGACTTCCCGGGACTAGCGGGGGACTACAATGAGCAGTTCTTC
>few|TRBD1|TRBJ2-5|TRBV6-1
CASSDGQGSGETQYF
TGTGCCAGCAGTGATGGACAGGGTAGTGGAGAGACCCAGTACTTC
>-|TRBD2|TRBJ2-7|TRBV27
CASSFRLAGSYEQYF
TGTGCCAGCAGTTTCCGACTAGCGGGCTCCTACGAGCAGTACTTC
>-|TRBD1|TRBJ1-2|TRBV30
CAWTSTGVNGYTF
TGTGCCTGGACCTCGACAGGGGTCAATGGCTACACCTTC
>-|TRBD2|TRBJ2-1|TRBV5-4
CASSLGGLAGVNEQFF
TGTGCCAGCAGCTTGGGCGGTCTAGCGGGGGTCAATGAGCAGTTCTTC
>-|TRBD1|TRBJ1-1|TRBV9
CASSDRGQNTEAFF
TGTGCCAGCAGCGACAGGGGGCAGAACACTGAAGCTTTCTTT
>-|TRBD1|TRBJ2-5|TRBV2
CASSEDQGVGETQYF
TGTGCCAGCAGTGAAGATCAGGGGGTGGGAGAGACCCAGTACTTC
>few|-|TRBJ1-2|TRBV6-1
CASTQGPNYGYTF
TGTGCCAGCACCCAGGGGCCAAACTATGGCTACACCTTC
>few|-|TRBJ1-1|TRBV25-1
CASTGLGGQTEAFF
TGTGCCAGCACAGGACTTGGGGGCCAGACTGAAGCTTTCTTT
>-|-|TRBJ2-7|TRBV5-1
CASSYGLSTSYEQYF
TGCGCCAGCAGCTATGGACTAAGCACTTCCTACGAGCAGTACTTC
>once|-|TRBJ1-6|TRBV30
CAYNGGSPLHF
TGTGCCTACAACGGGGGTTCACCCCTCCACTTT
>-|TRBD1|TRBJ1-5|TRBV23-1
CASSPPGQFPNQPQHF
TGCGCCAGCAGTCCTCCGGGACAGTTCCCCAATCAGCCCCAGCATTTT
>-|TRBD1|TRBJ2-2|TRBV18
CASSPVGTGAGAGELFF
TGTGCCAGCTCACCAGTGGGGACAGGGGCCGGCGCCGGGGAGCTGTTTTTT
>-|-|TRBJ2-1|TRBV29-1
CSVAQGNEQFF
TGCAGCGTTGCACAGGGCAATGAGCAGTTCTTC
>once|-|TRBJ1-4|TRBV25-1
CASSELDWGGGEKLFF
TGTGCCAGCAGTGAATTGGACTGGGGGGGAGGGGAAAAACTGTTTTTT
>-|-|TRBJ2-2|TRBV6-5
CASSSWTVNTGELFF
TGTGCCAGCAGTTCATGGACAGTAAACACCGGGGAGCTGTTTTTT
>-|TRBD2|TRBJ2-1|TRBV9
CASSVSAGVYNEQFF
TGTGCCAGCAGCGTCTCAGCGGGGGTCTACAATGAGCAGTTCTTC
>few|-|TRBJ1-5|TRBV18
CASSRPGHEPSYSNQPQHF
TGTGCCAGCTCACGACCGGGACATGAACCCTCTTATAGCAATCAGCCCCAGCATTTT
>-|-|TRBJ1-5|TRBV28
CASNLSGGVSNQPQHF
TGTGCCAGCAATCTATCGGGGGGGGTGAGCAATCAGCCCCAGCATTTT
>few|-|TRBJ1-1|TRBV28
CASTLPGLEAFF
TGTGCCAGCACCCTGCCGGGACTTGAAGCTTTCTTT
>-|TRBD1|TRBJ1-1|TRBV28
CASSLWTGVNTEAFF
TGTGCCAGCAGTTTGTGGACAGGGGTGAACACTGAAGCTTTCTTT
>-|TRBD2|TRBJ2-3|TRBV9
CASSPGERGAYDTQYF
TGTGCCAGCAGCCCAGGGGAGCGGGGGGCATATGATACGCAGTATTTT
>once|-|TRBJ1-6|TRBV27
CASSLGNSPLHF
TGTGCCAGCAGTTTGGGGAATTCACCCCTCCACTTT
>-|-|TRBJ1-2|TRBV27
CASSFRGSGYGYTF
TGTGCCAGCAGTTTCAGAGGCAGCGGGTATGGCTACACCTTC
>once|TRBD2|TRBJ2-5|TRBV19
CASSPQPQGLAGQETQYF
TGTGCCAGTAGTCCCCAACCGCAGGGACTAGCGGGCCAAGAGACCCAGTACTTC
>few|-|TRBJ2-1|TRBV11-1
CASSSQSYNEQFF
TGTGCCAGCAGCTCCCAATCCTACAATGAGCAGTTCTTC
>-|-|TRBJ2-3|TRBV6-1
CASSVFHVDTQYF
TGTGCCAGCAGTGTTTTCCACGTAGATACGCAGTATTTT
>-|-|TRBJ1-5|TRBV2
CASRVAGVSNQPQHF
TGTGCCAGCAGGGTGGCAGGGGTGAGCAATCAGCCCCAGCATTTT
>-|TRBD2|TRBJ2-3|TRBV18
CASSPGEPSGLTQYF
TGTGCCAGCTCACCAGGGGAACCTAGCGGGCTTACGCAGTATTTT
>-|-|TRBJ1-1|TRBV10-3
CAISRGDAEAFF
TGTGCCATCAGCCGAGGAGATGCTGAAGCTTTCTTT